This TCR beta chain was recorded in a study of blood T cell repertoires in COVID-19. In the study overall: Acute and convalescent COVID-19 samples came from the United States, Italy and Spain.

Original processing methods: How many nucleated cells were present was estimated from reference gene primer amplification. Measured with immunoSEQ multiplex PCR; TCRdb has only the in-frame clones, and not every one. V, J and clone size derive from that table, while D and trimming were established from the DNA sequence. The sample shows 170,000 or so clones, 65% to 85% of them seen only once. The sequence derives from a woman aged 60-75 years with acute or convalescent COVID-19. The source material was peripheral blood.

This CDR3 reads CASSPVNTRTGYYNEQFF. The CDR3 region has the DNA TGCGCCAGCAGTCCCGTTAATACGCGGACAGGGTACTACAATGAGCAGTTCTTC. This rearrangement joins TRBV10-1 to TRBJ2-1; TRBD1 aligns across 8 bases. Germline lookup yields CDR1 WNHNN and CDR2 SYGVQD (reference sequence). CDR3 size: 18 residues. V lost 5 bases, J lost 3 bases, and 15 bases stayed unmatched.